Shown below are 24 T cell receptor beta chains from a single sample sequenced in a study of Graves' ophthalmopathy and Graves' hyperthyroidism. Amplification targeted the TCR beta CDR3 regions, with RNA transcripts as the source material. HTBI primers primed a first-round RT-PCR, and a second-round multiplex PCR followed. TCRdb re-called the multiplex PCR reads through MiXCR, storing one row per CDR3 protein. The sample consists of 450,000 to 600,000 distinct CDR3 sequences, approximately 37% of them appearing once. The sequencing sample was made of peripheral blood or thyroid tissue (not recorded which). All receptors come from an adult man with Graves' hyperthyroidism.

In its sample, this clonotype was seen many times. The chain recombines TRBV14 with TRBJ2-5; D remains ambiguous. Trimming took off 0 bases at V and 3 bases at J, with 5 bases between the two ends. Germline loops: CDR1 SGHDN, CDR2 FVKESK. The CDR3 extends over 13 amino acids. The CDR3 sequence is CASSQEWEETQYF. CDR3 nucleotides: TGTGCCAGCAGCCAAGAGTGGGAAGAGACCCAGTACTTC.

A word on this clonotype: This may be a read error, as it is one base from a much larger clone. The chain is built from TRBV2 and TRBJ1-2; D might be TRBD1 (6 bases). Germline V gene sequence: CDR1 SNHLY, CDR2 FYNNEI. V was pared by 4 bases and J by 4 bases, with 16 bases between. The CDR3 loop spans 15 amino acids. CDR3 loop: CASSARDNPGYGYTF. CDR3 nucleotides: TGTGCCAGCAGTGCGCGGGACAACCCTGGCTATGGCTACACCTTC.

There are a few counts of this clonotype. The genes are TRBV2 and TRBJ1-6; no firm D call. Germline V gene data show CDR1 as SNHLY and CDR2 as FYNNEI. V shed 4 bases and J shed 5 bases, with 9 bases lying between them. The CDR3 consists of 14 residues. CDR3: CASSASTNNSPLHF. The CDR3, as DNA: TGTGCCAGCAGTGCTTCCACCAATAATTCACCCCTCCACTTT.

This clonotype was seen only once. A read error may explain this, as a much larger clone is one base away. The J gene is TRBJ2-7, the V gene TRBV10-3, with TRBD2 matching over 7 bases. The germline CDR1 and CDR2 sequences are ENHRY and SYGVKD. The CDR3 length is 14 residues. The CDR3 nucleotides read TGTGTCATCAGTGAGGATGCGGGAGTGAACGAGCAGTACTTC. This sequence encodes CVISEDAGVNEQYF.

As to this clonotype: With a much larger clone just one base away, this may be a read error. The CDR3 here is CASSVAGGTDTQYF. Here the CDR3 DNA reads TGTGCCAGCAGTGTAGCGGGAGGGACAGATACGCAGTATTTT. The chain recombines TRBV2 with TRBJ2-3; 11 bases are a match to TRBD2. Germline V gene lookup returns CDR1 SNHLY and CDR2 FYNNEI. The CDR3 totals 14 residues. With 4 bases clipped from V and 3 bases from J, the junction kept 0 bases outside the gene matches.

This rearrangement joins TRBV24-1 to TRBJ1-2; TRBD1 aligns across 7 bases. With V trimmed by 4 bases and J by 4 bases, 5 bases remained unmatched. Looked up from germline, CDR1 is KGHDR and CDR2 is SFDVKD. CDR3 length: 14 amino acids. The CDR3 region is CATSESGTAYGYTF. CDR3 DNA sequence: TGTGCCACCAGTGAGAGCGGGACAGCCTATGGCTACACCTTC.

The V and J genes are TRBV4-1 and TRBJ1-5; the D is unclear. V dropped 0 bases and J dropped 7 bases, with 16 bases sitting between them. This CDR3 is built from 16 residues. Germline V gene data show CDR1 as MGHRA and CDR2 as YSYEKL. The CDR3 sequence is CASSQDPKGFNQPQHF. CDR3 DNA: TGCGCCAGCAGCCAAGATCCTAAAGGGTTTAACCAGCCCCAGCATTTT.

The table lists this clonotype with many counts. J is TRBJ2-7 and V is TRBV7-9; no clear D gene. The CDR3 sequence is 14 residues long. Germline V gives CDR1 SEHNR, CDR2 FQNEAQ (reference sequence). V was trimmed by 4 bases and J by 2 bases, leaving 12 bases between them. CDR3 coding DNA: TGTGCCAGCAGCTCGACTGCAGAAGCCTACGAGCAGTACTTC. Protein: CASSSTAEAYEQYF. The full variable domain, completed using reference TRBV7-9 and TRBJ2-7, is DTGVSQNPRHKITKRGQNVTFRCDPISEHNRLYWYRQTLGQGPEFLTYFQNEAQLEKSRLLSDRFSAERPKGSFSTLEIQRTEQGDSAMYLCASSSTAEAYEQYFGPGTRLTVT.

This clonotype was found a few times. The V and J genes are TRBV7-9 and TRBJ1-5, with D tentatively TRBD1 (6 bases). The CDR3 is made up of 15 amino acids. Deletions cut 5 bases from V and 7 bases from J, with 18 bases between. The V gene's germline CDR1 is SEHNR and CDR2 FQNEAQ (reference sequence). The CDR3 DNA reads TGTGCCAGCAGCCAAGGGTCGGGGGCTAGCCAGCCCCAGCATTTT. Its protein product is CASSQGSGASQPQHF.

In this sample, this clonotype turned up many times. The chain joins TRBV29-1 to TRBJ2-7, with D uncertain. Trimming took off 3 bases at V and 5 bases at J, with 11 bases between the two ends. Germline CDR1 and CDR2: SQVTM and ANQGSEA. The CDR3 contains 12 residues. The chain's CDR3 is CSVDGEVHEQYF. The CDR3 bases are TGCAGCGTTGATGGCGAGGTCCACGAGCAGTACTTC.

This clonotype was observed many times. As DNA, the CDR3 is TGTGCCAGCAGCCCCACCGGGTCTCTTACCTACGAGCAGTACTTC. Encoded protein: CASSPTGSLTYEQYF. The V gene is TRBV7-2, the J gene TRBJ2-7; D is uncertain. The CDR3 consists of 15 residues. The V gene lost 5 bases and the J gene lost 2 bases, with 16 bases spanning the gap. In germline, CDR1 is SGHTA, CDR2 FQGNSA.

This clonotype was seen repeatedly, ten times or more. This sequence joins TRBV6-5 and TRBJ2-7, with D unresolved. This CDR3 contains 13 residues. Germline CDR1 is MNHEY and CDR2 is SVGAGI. The ends were cut back, 2 bases at V and 3 bases at J, with 8 bases in the middle. CDR3 protein: CASSYRQYYEQYF. The CDR3 nucleotides read TGTGCCAGCAGTTACCGTCAGTACTACGAGCAGTACTTC.

This chain uses TRBV29-1 with TRBJ2-7; 9 nucleotides agree with TRBD2. Gene TRBJ2-1 matches the end of the DNA better, so the J call may be wrong. Germline lookup yields CDR1 SQVTM and CDR2 ANQGSEA. This CDR3 comprises 15 residues. The chain's CDR3 is CSFAHASGRRDEQFF. The CDR3 bases are TGCAGCTTCGCCCATGCGAGCGGGAGGCGGGATGAGCAGTTCTTC.

The V and J genes are TRBV10-3 and TRBJ1-6; 11 positions agree with TRBD1. This CDR3 comprises 15 residues. CDR1 and CDR2 (germline): ENHRY, SYGVKD. V shed 0 bases and J 11 bases; nucleotides not matched to a gene: 3. The DNA of the CDR3 is TGTGCCATCAGTGAGTCGGGACAGGGGGAGACACCCCTCCACTTT. This encodes CAISESGQGETPLHF.

This sequence joins TRBV13 and TRBJ1-5; D possibly corresponds to TRBD1 (5 bases). CDR3 size: 12 residues. Looked up from germline, CDR1 is PRHDT and CDR2 is FYEKMQ (reference sequence). Trimming stripped 3 bases from V and 11 bases from J, with 11 bases between. CDR3: CASSFPGGTQHF. CDR3 bases: TGTGCCAGCAGCTTTCCTGGGGGGACCCAGCATTTT.

The chain uses TRBV30 and TRBJ2-7; D is ambiguous. The V end was cut by 5 bases, the J end by 6 bases, with 11 bases between. Per the germline V gene, CDR1 is GTSNPN and CDR2 is SVGIG (reference sequence). The length of the CDR3 is 11 residues. CDR3 residues: CAWGRHGEQYF. The CDR3 DNA follows: TGTGCCTGGGGACGCCATGGCGAGCAGTACTTC.

On this clonotype: One end of the junction does not line up with germline, which may come from a read error. The chain joins TRBV7-9 to TRBJ2-3; tentative D call: TRBD1 (5 bases). CDR1 and CDR2 from the germline V gene are SEHNR and FQNEAQ (reference sequence). This CDR3 is 15 amino acids long. CDR3 in amino acids: CASTLRAGITDTQYF. The CDR3 DNA is TGTGCCAGCACCTTAAGGGCAGGGATCACAGATACGCAGTATTTT.

The chain is built from TRBV7-9 and TRBJ2-3, with D perhaps TRBD2 (6 bases). Germline values: CDR1 SEHNR, CDR2 FQNEAQ (reference sequence). Trimming cost V 5 bases and J 0 bases, with 12 bases left between them. The CDR3 has 15 residues. CDR3 nucleotide sequence: TGTGCCAGCAGCGTTGCGGGGCCTAGCACAGATACGCAGTATTTT. It yields the protein CASSVAGPSTDTQYF.

This clonotype was recorded at least ten times. The chain combines TRBV28 with TRBJ1-1, with unresolved D. Germline loops: CDR1 MDHEN, CDR2 SYDVKM. The CDR3 length is 12 residues. V was cut by 7 bases and J by 0 bases, with 6 bases left in between. CDR3 in amino acids: CASTIMNTEAFF. The CDR3 coding sequence is TGTGCCAGCACCATCATGAACACTGAAGCTTTCTTT.

With respect to this clonotype: This may be a read error: a much more frequent sequence differs by one nucleotide. CDR3 DNA sequence: TGTGCCAGCAGGGCAGGGTACCAAGAGACCCAGTACTTC. Translation: CASRAGYQETQYF. The rearrangement joins TRBV2 to TRBJ2-5; the D gene is possibly TRBD1 (5 bases). There are 13 residues in the CDR3. The V end lost 6 bases, the J end lost 0 bases, and 8 bases lay between the germline ends. The germline V gene encodes CDR1 SNHLY and CDR2 FYNNEI. Combining the CDR3 with reference TRBV2 and TRBJ2-5 gives the whole variable domain EPEVTQTPSHQVTQMGQEVILRCVPISNHLYFYWYRQILGQKVEFLVSFYNNEISEKSEIFDDQFSVERPDGSNFTLKIRSTKLEDSAMYFCASRAGYQETQYFGPGTRLLVL.

The J gene is TRBJ1-2, the V gene TRBV12-3 or TRBV12-4; unclear D gene. V lost 6 bases and J 4 bases, leaving 12 bases between the germline ends. The CDR3 has 13 residues. The CDR3 loop is CASRRGPFYGYTF. The CDR3 nucleotides are TGTGCCAGCAGGAGAGGTCCGTTCTATGGCTACACCTTC.

This clonotype has ten or more counts. The gene calls are TRBV6-6 and TRBJ1-1; D is possibly TRBD1 (6 bases). The V end was cut by 2 bases, the J end by 5 bases, with 21 bases between. The CDR3 spans 17 residues. Germline CDR1 reads MNHNY; CDR2 reads SVGAGI (reference sequence). CDR3 bases: TGTGCCAGCAGTTACAGGGACATACAAAGGGTTCGAACTGAAGCTTTCTTT. Amino acid sequence: CASSYRDIQRVRTEAFF.

This clonotype appeared a single time. The rearrangement links TRBV11-2 to TRBJ2-7; TRBD2 matches 12 bases. The CDR3 is 17 residues long. CDR1 and CDR2 from the germline V gene are SGHAT and FQNNGV. V gave up 5 bases and J gave up 6 bases; unmatched junction bases: 14. DNA of the CDR3: TGTGCCAGCAGCCCGCACACACTAGCGGGAGGACAATTCGAGCAGTACTTC. Residues: CASSPHTLAGGQFEQYF.

This clonotype has a count of ten or more. In DNA form, the CDR3 reads TGCAGCGTTGGAGCTGACAGGGGTCGTTGGCAGACCCAGTACTTC. Translated: CSVGADRGRWQTQYF. The chain couples TRBV29-1 to TRBJ2-5; 8 bases are shared with TRBD1. The CDR3 runs 15 residues. The trim removed 4 bases at V and 6 bases at J, leaving 13 bases unmatched. CDR1 and CDR2 from the germline V gene are SQVTM and ANQGSEA. Complete variable domain (other parts from reference TRBV29-1 and TRBJ2-5): SAVISQKPSRDICQRGTSLTIQCQVDSQVTMMFWYRQQPGQSLTLIATANQGSEATYESGFVIDKFPISRPNLTFSTLTVSNMSPEDSSIYLCSVGADRGRWQTQYFGPGTRLLVL.